The 24 T cell receptor beta chains reported below all come from one sample, sequenced in a study of blood T cell repertoires in COVID-19. Sequenced by immunoSEQ multiplex PCR; TCRdb stores in-frame clones only, minus some. The table lists 150,000 to 200,000 clones, over 75% of them singletons, with approximately 11% in the top ten. What was sequenced was PBMCs or T cells enriched from blood (not recorded which). The receptors were sampled from a man aged 45-65 years who had recovered from COVID-19.

This clone appeared a few times. The V call is TRBV28, the J call TRBJ2-1, with TRBD2 matching over 9 bases. V dropped 6 bases and J dropped 4; count of bases not matched to a gene: 4. CDR1 is MDHEN and CDR2 is SYDVKM in the germline V gene. This CDR3 region has 14 residues. This chain's CDR3 is CASSGTSSYNEQFF. DNA of the CDR3: TGTGCCAGCAGCGGGACTAGCAGTTACAATGAGCAGTTCTTC. Combining the CDR3 with reference TRBV28 and TRBJ2-1 gives the whole variable domain DVKVTQSSRYLVKRTGEKVFLECVQDMDHENMFWYRQDPGLGLRLIYFSYDVKMKEKGDIPEGYSVSREKKERFSLILESASTNQTSMYLCASSGTSSYNEQFFGPGTRLTVL.

The chain joins TRBV21-1 to TRBJ2-7; TRBD1, as called in the table, went unchecked against the DNA. TRBV21-1 is recorded as a pseudogene. This CDR3 is 16 amino acids long. The CDR3 reads CASSKGRQGCPCEQYF. DNA for the CDR3: TGTGCCAGCAGCAAAGGGAGACAGGGCTGTCCCTGCGAGCAGTACTTC.

This clone was observed once. DNA of the CDR3: TGTGCCAGTAGTATAGGCAGGGAAAGCAATCAGCCCCAGCATTTT. It translates to CASSIGRESNQPQHF. The V gene is TRBV19, the J gene TRBJ1-5; D is possibly TRBD1 (5 bases). The CDR3 is 15 residues long. Germline V lookup: CDR1 LNHDA, CDR2 SQIVND (reference sequence). V lost 1 base to trimming and J lost 1 base, with 8 bases between them.

CDR3 in amino acids: CASSIPRDKIQETQYF. The CDR3 nucleotides are TGTGCCAGCAGCATACCACGGGACAAGATACAAGAGACCCAGTACTTC. This chain links TRBV7-2 with TRBJ2-5; D possibly corresponds to TRBD1 (6 bases). V was clipped by 5 bases and J by 2 bases, with 18 bases between them. This CDR3 is 16 amino acids long. The germline V gene encodes CDR1 SGHTA and CDR2 FQGNSA. Full variable domain (rest looked up from reference TRBV7-2 and TRBJ2-5): GAGVSQSPSNKVTEKGKDVELRCDPISGHTALYWYRQSLGQGLEFLIYFQGNSAPDKSGLPSDRFSAERTGGSVSTLTIQRTQQEDSAVYLCASSIPRDKIQETQYFGPGTRLLVL.

This clone came up once. This chain connects TRBV4-1 to TRBJ2-2, with 7 bases fitting TRBD1. V gave up 1 base and J gave up 3 bases; unmatched junction bases: 5. CDR1 is MGHRA, CDR2 YSYEKL, per germline. The CDR3 consists of 16 residues. CDR3 nucleotide sequence: TGCGCCAGCAGCCAAGGGGGGACAGCTTACACCGGGGAGCTGTTTTTT. Translated: CASSQGGTAYTGELFF.

V is TRBV10-1 and J is TRBJ1-2; D unresolved. This CDR3 has 13 residues. Between the trimmed V and J ends, which lost 0 bases and 8 bases, there was a span of 10 bases. Germline V gives CDR1 WNHNN, CDR2 SYGVQD (reference sequence). The CDR3 DNA is TGCGCCAGCAGTGAGTCGAGGGATCGAGGCTACACCTTC. Translation gives CASSESRDRGYTF.

The chain links TRBV7-9 to TRBJ2-5, with a possible D match to TRBD1 (6 bases). Germline V gene sequence: CDR1 SEHNR, CDR2 FQNEAQ (reference sequence). With 4 bases removed from V and 1 base from J, the gap between germline ends came to 13 bases. The CDR3 has 15 amino acids. The CDR3 protein is CASSSGDTIQETQYF. The CDR3 DNA follows: TGTGCCAGCAGCTCCGGGGACACCATCCAAGAGACCCAGTACTTC.

The J gene is TRBJ1-5, the V gene TRBV5-1, with 8 bases that match TRBD1. Germline lookup yields CDR1 SGHRS and CDR2 YFSETQ. This CDR3 contains 15 residues. The J segment lost 4 bases and the V segment lost 0 bases, leaving 3 bases of the junction unmatched. CDR3 residues: CASSLGTGSNQPQHF. CDR3 nucleotides: TGCGCCAGCAGCTTGGGGACAGGGTCTAATCAGCCCCAGCATTTT. Drawing the rest from reference TRBV5-1 and TRBJ1-5, the complete variable domain is KAGVTQTPRYLIKTRGQQVTLSCSPISGHRSVSWYQQTPGQGLQFLFEYFSETQRNKGNFPGRFSGRQFSNSRSEMNVSTLELGDSALYLCASSLGTGSNQPQHFGDGTRLSIL.

The V gene is TRBV2, the J gene TRBJ1-2; a possible D gene is TRBD1 (5 bases). Deletions cut 6 bases from V and 8 bases from J, with 25 bases between. Germline V gene lookup returns CDR1 SNHLY and CDR2 FYNNEI. The CDR3 has 16 amino acids. CDR3 nucleotide sequence: TGTGCCAGCAGGTCCCCCCCGGGACGAGGGGACTTGGGCTACACCTTC. This translates into CASRSPPGRGDLGYTF.

The gene calls are TRBV28 and TRBJ1-4, with TRBD1 matching 7 bases. The CDR3 is 15 amino acids. V was clipped by 7 bases and J by 4 bases; unmatched bases: 9. Looked up from germline, CDR1 is MDHEN and CDR2 is SYDVKM. CDR3 residues: CASTLPGQDNEKLFF. In DNA, the CDR3 is TGTGCCAGCACCCTACCCGGACAGGATAATGAAAAACTGTTTTTT. The variable domain in full, with the rest retrieved from reference TRBV28 and TRBJ1-4, is DVKVTQSSRYLVKRTGEKVFLECVQDMDHENMFWYRQDPGLGLRLIYFSYDVKMKEKGDIPEGYSVSREKKERFSLILESASTNQTSMYLCASTLPGQDNEKLFFGSGTQLSVL.

The chain carries TRBV29-1 and TRBJ1-1; D possibly corresponds to TRBD1 (5 bases). Germline V gene data show CDR1 as SQVTM and CDR2 as ANQGSEA. V dropped 6 bases and J dropped 4 bases, with 12 bases sitting between them. CDR3 size: 12 residues. The CDR3 DNA is TGCAGCGTAGAAAAGGGACTCACTGAAGCTTTCTTT. Translation: CSVEKGLTEAFF.

The chain links TRBV6-2 or TRBV6-3 to TRBJ2-3, with unresolved D. The V and J ends lost 6 bases and 6 bases respectively, with 16 bases between them. Germline V gives CDR1 MNHEY, CDR2 SVGEGT. This CDR3 region has 14 residues. The CDR3 DNA follows: TGTGCCAGCAGCCCCCGACTCCGTGGGGATACGCAGTATTTT. This codes for CASSPRLRGDTQYF.

This clone occurred once. The chain is built from TRBV30 and TRBJ1-1, with D possibly being TRBD1 (5 bases). With 5 bases removed from V and 1 base from J, the gap between germline ends came to 11 bases. Germline CDR1 GTSNPN, CDR2 SVGIG (reference sequence). This CDR3 contains 13 residues. The CDR3 protein is CAWRTSRNTEAFF. The CDR3 DNA reads TGTGCCTGGCGGACATCGAGGAACACTGAAGCTTTCTTT.

V is TRBV29-1 and J is TRBJ2-3; 7 bases fit TRBD2. This CDR3 has 12 residues. The germline CDR1 and CDR2 sequences are SQVTM and ANQGSEA. V shed 3 bases and J 5 bases; nucleotides not matched to a gene: 2. The CDR3 region has the DNA TGCAGCGTTGAGCGGGAGTTAGATACGCAGTATTTT. The encoded protein is CSVERELDTQYF.

The chain recombines TRBV28 with TRBJ1-2, with D perhaps matching TRBD1 (6 bases). V lost 8 bases to trimming and J lost 2 bases, with 12 bases between them. Germline CDR1 MDHEN, CDR2 SYDVKM. CDR3 length: 13 amino acids. The DNA for the CDR3 is TGTGCCAGCGGACAGCCTATAAACTATGGCTACACCTTC. Translated, it gives CASGQPINYGYTF.

This rearrangement joins TRBV3-1 (or the pseudogene TRBV3-2) to TRBJ1-6; D unresolved. The germline V gene has CDR1 LGHDT and CDR2 YNNKEL (reference sequence). Deletions cut 3 bases from V and 13 bases from J, with 10 bases between. This CDR3 comprises 12 residues. The CDR3 loop reads CASSQPPGPLHF. CDR3 DNA: TGTGCCAGCAGCCAGCCCCCGGGGCCCCTCCACTTT.

The rearrangement links TRBV29-1 to TRBJ2-2, with D tentatively TRBD2 (6 bases). The CDR3 runs to 13 residues. CDR1 SQVTM and CDR2 ANQGSEA come from the germline V gene. Deletions cut 5 bases from V and 6 bases from J, with 13 bases between. The CDR3 bases are TGCAGCGTTTACCATTCGGGAGCCGGGGAGCTGTTTTTT. The encoded protein is CSVYHSGAGELFF.

The chain couples TRBV5-1 to TRBJ2-3, with TRBD1 matching 8 bases. The germline CDR1 and CDR2 sequences are SGHRS and YFSETQ. V dropped 2 bases and J dropped 3; count of bases not matched to a gene: 5. The CDR3 runs to 15 residues. The CDR3 spells CASSFQDRETDTQYF. CDR3 bases: TGCGCCAGCAGCTTCCAGGACAGGGAAACAGATACGCAGTATTTT.

The V and J genes are TRBV7-6 and TRBJ1-1; TRBD1 agrees at 8 bases. Trimming removed 5 bases from V and 2 bases from J; junction bases left unmatched: 7. Germline values: CDR1 SGHVS, CDR2 FNYEAQ. CDR3 length equals 15 residues. CDR3 region: CASSEGTGYNTEAFF. The CDR3 nucleotides are TGTGCCAGCAGCGAAGGGACAGGCTATAACACTGAAGCTTTCTTT.

This rearrangement joins TRBV7-8 to TRBJ1-1; tentatively, D is TRBD1 (6 bases). The CDR3 covers 15 residues. The ends were cut back, 4 bases at V and 1 base at J, with 13 bases in the middle. The germline V gene encodes CDR1 SGHVS and CDR2 FQNEAQ. The chain's CDR3 is CASSYWTDRNTEAFF. The CDR3 DNA reads as TGTGCCAGCAGCTACTGGACAGACCGGAACACTGAAGCTTTCTTT.

V gene TRBV4-1 combines with J gene TRBJ1-1, with 10 bases identical to TRBD1. This CDR3 is built from 16 residues. Germline V gene sequence: CDR1 MGHRA, CDR2 YSYEKL. V was pared by 0 bases and J by 10 bases, with 11 bases of the junction left unmatched. Written as DNA, the CDR3 is TGCGCCAGCAGCCAAGAGGGACGACAGGGGGCGAGGGGAGCTTTCTTT. It is translated as CASSQEGRQGARGAFF.

J is TRBJ1-1 and V is TRBV19; D not certain. This CDR3 comprises 15 residues. From germline, CDR1 is LNHDA and CDR2 SQIVND (reference sequence). Trimming removed 3 bases at V and 1 base at J, with 12 bases between. The CDR3 sequence: CASSISMGPNTEAFF. The CDR3 region has the DNA TGTGCCAGTAGTATCTCGATGGGCCCGAACACTGAAGCTTTCTTT.

The table lists this clone with a few counts. The genes are TRBV5-1 and TRBJ1-3; D is unclear. CDR3 size: 14 residues. V lost 4 bases and J 0 bases, leaving 8 bases between the germline ends. The V gene's germline CDR1 is SGHRS and CDR2 YFSETQ. The CDR3 sequence: CASSPSLSGNTIYF. CDR3 coding DNA: TGCGCCAGCAGCCCCTCCCTCTCTGGAAACACCATATATTTT.

The chain recombines TRBV2 with TRBJ1-3; D not resolved. Germline assignment: CDR1 SNHLY and CDR2 FYNNEI. V shed 2 bases and J shed 4 bases, with 12 bases lying between them. This CDR3 spans 15 amino acids. CDR3 bases: TGTGCCAGCAGTGAATCATCGGGATACGGAAACACCATATATTTT. Its translation: CASSESSGYGNTIYF.